This passage covers 29 T cell receptor beta chains from one sample sequenced in a study of T cell responses to AZD1222 COVID-19 vaccine. The repertoire was sequenced with immunoSEQ multiplex PCR; TCRdb's copy has only in-frame clones and lacks some. The sample consists of 140,000 to 150,000 clones, nearly 90% of them appearing once. Sequenced here: peripheral blood, sampled on day 0 of AZD1222 vaccination. These receptors were taken from an adult in good health.

V usage is TRBV7-9 and J usage is TRBJ1-2; D is unresolved. The germline CDR1 and CDR2 sequences are SEHNR and FQNEAQ (reference sequence). The CDR3 loop spans 16 amino acids. The V end lost 8 bases, the J end lost 0 bases, and 19 bases lay between the germline ends. This CDR3 reads CASLSPRRAANYGYTF. In DNA form, the CDR3 reads TGTGCCAGCCTATCTCCCCGGAGGGCGGCTAACTATGGCTACACCTTC.

This clone was recorded once. The gene calls are TRBV19 and TRBJ2-3, with D perhaps matching TRBD2 (6 bases). This CDR3 has 16 residues. The germline V gene has CDR1 LNHDA and CDR2 SQIVND (reference sequence). The V gene lost 1 base and the J gene lost 2 bases, with 13 bases spanning the gap. The CDR3 nucleotides read TGTGCCAGTAGTATAGGGGCGGAGGGCCCCACAGATACGCAGTATTTT. It translates to CASSIGAEGPTDTQYF.

This chain joins TRBV27 and TRBJ1-5; 7 bases line up with TRBD1. The CDR3 sequence is 14 residues long. Trimming at V came to 3 bases and at J to 3 bases, leaving 2 bases not matched to a gene. Germline CDR1 reads MNHEY; CDR2 reads SMNVEV (reference sequence). The CDR3 region has the DNA TGTGCCAGCAGTTTGACAGGGAACAATCAGCCCCAGCATTTT. This sequence encodes CASSLTGNNQPQHF.

The rearrangement joins TRBV10-2 to TRBJ2-2; the D gene could be TRBD1 or TRBD2 (5 bases each). The CDR3 has 15 amino acids. Germline CDR1 and CDR2: WSHSY and SAAADI. V dropped 6 bases and J dropped 4 bases, with 15 bases sitting between them. CDR3 in amino acids: CASSRDRVGTGELFF. For the CDR3, the DNA is TGCGCCAGCAGCCGGGACCGAGTAGGCACCGGGGAGCTGTTTTTT.

This chain joins TRBV3-1 (or the pseudogene TRBV3-2) and TRBJ2-7, with TRBD2 matching over 9 bases. Germline V CDR1 and CDR2: LGHDT, YNNKEL (reference sequence). The V segment lost 5 bases and the J segment 0 bases; nucleotides outside the gene matches: 17. CDR3 length: 19 amino acids. The CDR3 region is CASSGSRGRDSGSSYEQYF. CDR3 coding DNA: TGTGCCAGCAGCGGCTCGCGGGGTAGGGATAGCGGGAGCTCCTACGAGCAGTACTTC.

The chain joins TRBV7-8 to TRBJ2-7, with 8 bases matching TRBD1. Germline CDR1 and CDR2: SGHVS and FQNEAQ. Trimming at V came to 2 bases and at J to 3 bases, leaving 12 bases not matched to a gene. The CDR3 runs 17 residues. The CDR3 region has the DNA TGTGCCAGCAGCTTACCCCGGACAGGGAAGGCCGTCTACGAGCAGTACTTC. It encodes CASSLPRTGKAVYEQYF.

The rearrangement links TRBV7-9 to TRBJ2-5; no clear D. Germline values: CDR1 SEHNR, CDR2 FQNEAQ (reference sequence). V shed 3 bases and J shed 5 bases, with 10 bases lying between them. CDR3 size: 13 residues. The CDR3 protein is CASSLPTGETQYF. The CDR3, as DNA: TGTGCCAGCAGCTTGCCGACTGGGGAGACCCAGTACTTC.

The table lists this clone with a count of one. The chain combines TRBV11-2 with TRBJ1-3; D is perhaps TRBD1 (6 bases). In germline, CDR1 is SGHAT, CDR2 FQNNGV. V lost 0 bases and J 11 bases, leaving 11 bases between the germline ends. CDR3 size: 13 residues. This CDR3 is CASSLESAGAIYF. CDR3 sequence (DNA): TGTGCCAGCAGCTTAGAATCGGCAGGGGCCATATATTTT.

This chain connects TRBV18 to TRBJ1-1; D not certain. Germline lookup yields CDR1 KGHSH and CDR2 LQKENI. V was clipped by 2 bases and J by 4 bases, with 5 bases between them. The CDR3 length is 12 residues. The CDR3 DNA reads TGTGCCAGCTCACCATCCGGCACTGAAGCTTTCTTT. It specifies CASSPSGTEAFF.

The chain employs TRBV12-3 or TRBV12-4 and TRBJ1-1; D is unclear. V was trimmed by 3 bases and J by 4 bases, leaving 9 bases between them. There are 13 residues in the CDR3. The CDR3 DNA follows: TGTGCCAGCAGTTTTGACGGGGTCACTGAAGCTTTCTTT. Protein: CASSFDGVTEAFF.

This clone was observed once. The rearrangement joins TRBV7-6 to TRBJ1-5; D is ambiguous. V was shortened by 1 base and J by 6 bases, with 13 bases between the two germline ends. Germline loops: CDR1 SGHVS, CDR2 FNYEAQ. This CDR3 has 15 residues. CDR3 sequence: CASSLGVRGTQPQHF. For the CDR3, the DNA is TGTGCCAGCAGCTTAGGGGTACGGGGTACTCAGCCCCAGCATTTT.

The rearrangement links TRBV30 to TRBJ1-2; D perhaps matches TRBD1 (5 bases). The germline V gene encodes CDR1 GTSNPN and CDR2 SVGIG (reference sequence). This CDR3 contains 16 residues. Trimming cost V 4 bases and J 4 bases, with 22 bases left between them. This CDR3 is CAWKVGTLFGGYGYTF. The CDR3 DNA reads TGTGCCTGGAAAGTAGGGACCCTTTTCGGGGGCTATGGCTACACCTTC.

CDR3 DNA sequence: TGTGCCAGCAGTTACCAGACGGGACAGGGGAAGGGCTATGGCTACACCTTC. Translation gives CASSYQTGQGKGYGYTF. The rearrangement joins TRBV6-2 or TRBV6-3 to TRBJ1-2; the match to TRBD1 covers 10 bases. This CDR3 region has 17 residues. The junction had 10 bases not matched to a gene; V was cut back by 2 bases and J by 4 bases. Per germline, CDR1 MNHEY and CDR2 SVGEGT.

The gene calls are TRBV18 and TRBJ1-2; TRBD1 matches at 8 bases. Germline values: CDR1 KGHSH, CDR2 LQKENI. The V segment lost 3 bases and the J segment 6 bases; nucleotides outside the gene matches: 6. This CDR3 spans 14 amino acids. CDR3 DNA sequence: TGTGCCAGCTCACCCCGGACAGGGATCAATGGCTACACCTTC. Encoded protein: CASSPRTGINGYTF.

The rearrangement links TRBV18 to TRBJ1-4; tentatively, D is TRBD1 (5 bases). V was shortened by 3 bases and J by 3 bases, with 5 bases between the two germline ends. Germline assignment: CDR1 KGHSH and CDR2 LQKENI. The CDR3 sequence is 13 residues long. CDR3 bases: TGTGCCAGCTCACCGGGGGCTAATGAAAAACTGTTTTTT. This gives the protein CASSPGANEKLFF.

The chain has TRBV5-1 and TRBJ2-5; 8 nucleotides match TRBD1. The junction had 7 bases not matched to a gene; V was cut back by 4 bases and J by 5 bases. The germline V gene has CDR1 SGHRS and CDR2 YFSETQ. This CDR3 region has 14 residues. Here the CDR3 reads CASSDNTGGETQYF. DNA of the CDR3: TGCGCCAGCAGCGATAATACAGGGGGTGAGACCCAGTACTTC.

The CDR3 DNA reads TGTGCCAGCAGTCCACCTTTGGCGGGGGACAATTCACCCCTCCACTTT. Protein: CASSPPLAGDNSPLHF. The J gene is TRBJ1-6, the V gene TRBV27; tentative D call: TRBD1 (5 bases). The germline V gene has CDR1 MNHEY and CDR2 SMNVEV (reference sequence). V dropped 5 bases and J dropped 7 bases, with 18 bases sitting between them. CDR3 size: 16 residues.

The gene calls are TRBV12-3 or TRBV12-4 and TRBJ2-1, with D unresolved. The CDR3 spans 12 residues. The V and J ends lost 6 bases and 3 bases respectively, with 6 bases between them. The CDR3 spells CASRLYYNEQFF. The CDR3 bases are TGTGCCAGCAGACTCTACTACAATGAGCAGTTCTTC.

V gene TRBV6-5 combines with J gene TRBJ2-7; 14 bases map to TRBD2. CDR3 length: 15 amino acids. The V segment lost 7 bases and the J segment 5 bases; nucleotides outside the gene matches: 7. Germline CDR1 and CDR2: MNHEY and SVGAGI. CDR3 residues: CASTGTSGSSHEQYF. In DNA form, the CDR3 reads TGTGCCAGCACCGGGACTAGCGGGAGTTCCCACGAGCAGTACTTC.

The genes are TRBV6-1 and TRBJ1-2, with D perhaps TRBD1 (5 bases). CDR1 and CDR2 from the germline V gene are MNHNS and SASEGT. The germline V and J ends were trimmed by 0 bases and 4 bases, with 9 bases remaining between them. The CDR3 runs 14 residues. Written as DNA, the CDR3 is TGTGCCAGCAGTGAAGCAGGGGTGATCTATGGCTACACCTTC. Translated: CASSEAGVIYGYTF.

The rearrangement uses TRBV7-2 and TRBJ2-7, with TRBD1 identical over 7 bases. CDR3 size: 15 residues. V shed 3 bases and J 0 bases; nucleotides not matched to a gene: 5. In germline, CDR1 is SGHTA, CDR2 FQGNSA. The DNA of the CDR3 is TGTGCCAGCAGCTTTCAACAGGGGATCTCCTACGAGCAGTACTTC. Its protein is CASSFQQGISYEQYF.

V is TRBV27 and J is TRBJ2-2; D unclear. Germline V lookup: CDR1 MNHEY, CDR2 SMNVEV (reference sequence). This CDR3 contains 12 residues. Trimming removed 3 bases from V and 4 bases from J, with 3 bases in between. CDR3 protein: CASSFGTGELFF. In nucleotides, the CDR3 is TGTGCCAGCAGTTTCGGCACCGGGGAGCTGTTTTTT.

This chain links TRBV7-2 with TRBJ1-5; a weak D match, TRBD1 (5 bases). V gave up 5 bases and J gave up 8 bases, with 16 bases separating them. CDR1 is SGHTA and CDR2 is FQGNSA in the germline V gene. This CDR3 contains 14 residues. CDR3 coding DNA: TGTGCCAGCAGCCAAACGGGGGGGTGGGAGCCCCAGCATTTT. It is translated as CASSQTGGWEPQHF.

The J gene is TRBJ1-2, the V gene TRBV5-1; 10 nucleotides line up with TRBD1. V gave up 4 bases and J gave up 6 bases; unmatched junction bases: 9. The CDR3 runs to 15 residues. The germline CDR1 and CDR2 sequences are SGHRS and YFSETQ. The CDR3 sequence is CASSLGTGEVDGYTF. The DNA of the CDR3 is TGCGCCAGCAGCCTCGGGACAGGGGAAGTGGATGGCTACACCTTC.

This clone has ten or more counts. The chain uses TRBV4-3 and TRBJ2-1; D not certain. V lost 0 bases to trimming and J lost 2 bases, with 14 bases between them. CDR1 and CDR2 from the germline V gene are LGHNA and YSLEER. This CDR3 spans 17 amino acids. CDR3 in amino acids: CASSQDSVGSAYNEQFF. CDR3 nucleotides: TGCGCCAGCAGCCAAGACTCTGTAGGATCGGCCTACAATGAGCAGTTCTTC.

The chain joins TRBV24-1 to TRBJ2-1, with 10 nucleotides matching TRBD1. CDR3 length: 18 residues. The junction had 9 bases not matched to a gene; V was cut back by 2 bases and J by 3 bases. Germline values: CDR1 KGHDR, CDR2 SFDVKD. CDR3 amino acids: CATSDSAPGQGYYNEQFF. The CDR3, as DNA: TGTGCCACCAGTGATTCGGCTCCGGGACAGGGGTACTACAATGAGCAGTTCTTC.

V usage is TRBV11-3 and J usage is TRBJ2-1; D perhaps matches TRBD2 (6 bases). Germline values: CDR1 SGHNT, CDR2 YENEEA. The CDR3 length is 14 residues. Trimming removed 5 bases at V and 5 bases at J, with 13 bases between. The CDR3 protein is CASSPGVANNEQFF. CDR3 coding DNA: TGTGCCAGCAGCCCGGGGGTAGCGAACAATGAGCAGTTCTTC.

The chain couples TRBV28 to TRBJ1-3; 7 nucleotides agree with TRBD1. J lost 0 bases, V lost 4 bases, and 15 bases had no gene match. This CDR3 is built from 19 residues. Per germline, CDR1 MDHEN and CDR2 SYDVKM. The CDR3 region is CASSSPGTDFFDSGNTIYF. The CDR3 region has the DNA TGTGCCAGCAGTTCCCCCGGGACAGACTTTTTTGACTCTGGAAACACCATATATTTT.

The CDR3 reads CASSLQGLWETQYF. The CDR3 bases are TGTGCCAGCAGCTTACAGGGGCTGTGGGAGACCCAGTACTTC. The chain has TRBV7-7 and TRBJ2-5, with D possibly TRBD1 on 6 matching bases. The CDR3 has 14 residues. The germline CDR1 and CDR2 sequences are SSHAT and FNYEAQ (reference sequence). V was shortened by 2 bases and J by 5 bases, with 12 bases between the two germline ends.